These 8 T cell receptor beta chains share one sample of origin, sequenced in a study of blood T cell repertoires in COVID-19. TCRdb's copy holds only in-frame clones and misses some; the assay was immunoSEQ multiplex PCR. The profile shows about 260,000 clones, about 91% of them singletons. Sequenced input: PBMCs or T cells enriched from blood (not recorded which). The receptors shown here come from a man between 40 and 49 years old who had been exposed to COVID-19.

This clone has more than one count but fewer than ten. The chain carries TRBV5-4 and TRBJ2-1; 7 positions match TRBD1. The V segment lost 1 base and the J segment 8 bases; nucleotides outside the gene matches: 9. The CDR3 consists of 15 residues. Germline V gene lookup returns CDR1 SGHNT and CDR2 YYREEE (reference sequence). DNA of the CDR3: TGTGCCAGCAGCTTGAACAGGGGAGAATTCGATGAGCAGTTCTTC. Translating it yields CASSLNRGEFDEQFF.

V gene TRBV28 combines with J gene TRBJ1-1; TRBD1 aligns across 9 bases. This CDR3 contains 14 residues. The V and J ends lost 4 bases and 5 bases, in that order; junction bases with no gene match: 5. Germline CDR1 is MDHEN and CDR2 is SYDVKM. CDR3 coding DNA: TGTGCCAGCAGTTCCTCGGACAGGGGTACTGAAGCTTTCTTT. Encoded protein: CASSSSDRGTEAFF.

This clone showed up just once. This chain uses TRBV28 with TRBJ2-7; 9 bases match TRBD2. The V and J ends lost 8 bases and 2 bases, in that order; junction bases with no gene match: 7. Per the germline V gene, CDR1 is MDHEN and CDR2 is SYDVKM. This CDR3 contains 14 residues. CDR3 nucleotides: TGTGCCAGCCATGCTAGCGGGACGACCTACGAGCAGTACTTC. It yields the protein CASHASGTTYEQYF.

As DNA, the CDR3 is TGTGCCTGGACTCGGGGGAGGGCGAACACTGAAGCTTTCTTT. Its translation: CAWTRGRANTEAFF. The rearrangement uses TRBV30 and TRBJ1-1, with D tentatively TRBD1 (5 bases). Germline V gene data show CDR1 as GTSNPN and CDR2 as SVGIG (reference sequence). This CDR3 contains 14 residues. The germline V and J ends were trimmed by 4 bases and 1 base, with 13 bases remaining between them.

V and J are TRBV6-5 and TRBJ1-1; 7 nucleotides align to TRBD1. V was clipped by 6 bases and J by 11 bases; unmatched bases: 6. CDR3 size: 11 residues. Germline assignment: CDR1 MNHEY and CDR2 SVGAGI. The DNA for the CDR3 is TGTGCCAGCAGCTCAGGGGGGTGGGCTTTCTTT. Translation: CASSSGGWAFF.

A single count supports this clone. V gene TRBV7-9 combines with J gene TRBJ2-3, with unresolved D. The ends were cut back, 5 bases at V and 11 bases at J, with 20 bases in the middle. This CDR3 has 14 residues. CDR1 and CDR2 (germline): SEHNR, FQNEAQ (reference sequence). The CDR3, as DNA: TGTGCCAGCAGCCCCACGGGTGGTGCTATGTGGCAGTATTTT. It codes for CASSPTGGAMWQYF.

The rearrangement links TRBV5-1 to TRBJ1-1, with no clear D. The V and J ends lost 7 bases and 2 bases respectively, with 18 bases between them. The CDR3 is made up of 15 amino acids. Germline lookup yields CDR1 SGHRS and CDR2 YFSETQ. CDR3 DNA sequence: TGCGCCAGCGGCCAATACGGGCGGGTTAACACTGAAGCTTTCTTT. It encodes CASGQYGRVNTEAFF.

CDR3 amino acids: CASSTLTETNEKLFF. CDR3 coding DNA: TGTGCCAGCAGCACCCTGACAGAAACTAATGAAAAACTGTTTTTT. The chain links TRBV5-4 to TRBJ1-4, with D possibly matching TRBD1 (5 bases). There are 15 residues in the CDR3. The germline gives CDR1 SGHNT, CDR2 YYREEE (reference sequence). Trimming stripped 4 bases from V and 1 base from J, with 11 bases between.